The 7 T cell receptor beta chains presented below share a single source sample, sequenced in a study of CD8+ T cells in alopecia areata. Treatment: oral pan-JAK inhibitor, 5-10 mg twice daily. Extracted RNA was reverse transcribed, and the resulting cDNA served as sequencing template. The repertoire was sequenced with immunoSEQ multiplex PCR; TCRdb's copy has only in-frame clones and lacks some. The repertoire holds some 200,000 clones, with roughly two fifths as singletons. The sample was CD4+ T cells sorted from blood, taken at approximately week 36, from a patient treated with tofacitinib. The receptor set was obtained from a human donor with alopecia areata.

Concerning this clone: Other nucleotide sequences from this sample produce the same CDR3. This chain uses TRBV28 with TRBJ1-2; no reliable D call. Germline CDR1 MDHEN, CDR2 SYDVKM. The CDR3 extends over 15 amino acids. Deletions cut 3 bases from V and 1 base from J, with 12 bases between. The CDR3 DNA is TGTGCCAGCAGTTTGAGTCCGCGACTTAACTATGGCTACACCTTC. Its translation: CASSLSPRLNYGYTF.

The gene calls are TRBV4-3 and TRBJ1-4; D perhaps matches TRBD1 (5 bases). Trimming took off 0 bases at V and 14 bases at J, with 10 bases between the two ends. Per the germline V gene, CDR1 is LGHNA and CDR2 is YSLEER. This CDR3 comprises 12 residues. Here the CDR3 reads CASSQDRRDLFF. In nucleotides, the CDR3 is TGCGCCAGCAGCCAAGATCGCCGGGACCTGTTTTTT.

The sample holds a few counts of this clone. The chain carries TRBV6-5 and TRBJ2-1; D is perhaps TRBD2 (6 bases). CDR1 is MNHEY, CDR2 SVGAGI, per germline. The V end was cut by 6 bases, the J end by 6 bases, with 15 bases between. This CDR3 contains 14 residues. The CDR3 is CASSPGGGVNEQFF. The CDR3 DNA is TGTGCCAGCAGCCCCGGGGGAGGCGTCAATGAGCAGTTCTTC.

The table lists this clone with many counts. This chain uses TRBV19 with TRBJ2-3, with D perhaps matching TRBD1 (5 bases). Germline CDR1 reads LNHDA; CDR2 reads SQIVND (reference sequence). The CDR3 runs 14 residues. V gave up 7 bases and J gave up 2 bases, with 13 bases separating them. CDR3 protein: CASNSGWTTDTQYF. In nucleotides, the CDR3 is TGTGCCAGTAATTCAGGGTGGACCACAGATACGCAGTATTTT.

This sequence joins TRBV18 and TRBJ1-2; D not certain. Germline V lookup: CDR1 KGHSH, CDR2 LQKENI. CDR3 length: 13 amino acids. Between the trimmed V and J ends, which lost 3 bases and 5 bases, there was a span of 10 bases. In DNA form, the CDR3 reads TGTGCCAGCTCACCCCTGACTGAATATGGCTACACCTTC. This translates into CASSPLTEYGYTF.

The V gene is TRBV7-9, the J gene TRBJ2-7; D is unclear. Trimming removed 5 bases at V and 7 bases at J, with 9 bases between. The CDR3 length is 11 residues. Germline values: CDR1 SEHNR, CDR2 FQNEAQ (reference sequence). CDR3 in amino acids: CASSVVGEQYF. Here the CDR3 DNA reads TGTGCCAGCAGCGTTGTAGGAGAGCAGTACTTC.

This clone was observed a few times. The rearrangement joins TRBV6-6 to TRBJ2-5, with 7 bases identical to TRBD2. Germline V gene sequence: CDR1 MNHNY, CDR2 SVGAGI (reference sequence). The CDR3 is 14 amino acids. V lost 5 bases and J lost 7; bases outside the gene matches: 10. Here the CDR3 reads CASSGAGLSGTQYF. CDR3 in DNA: TGTGCCAGCAGTGGAGCGGGACTCAGCGGGACCCAGTACTTC.